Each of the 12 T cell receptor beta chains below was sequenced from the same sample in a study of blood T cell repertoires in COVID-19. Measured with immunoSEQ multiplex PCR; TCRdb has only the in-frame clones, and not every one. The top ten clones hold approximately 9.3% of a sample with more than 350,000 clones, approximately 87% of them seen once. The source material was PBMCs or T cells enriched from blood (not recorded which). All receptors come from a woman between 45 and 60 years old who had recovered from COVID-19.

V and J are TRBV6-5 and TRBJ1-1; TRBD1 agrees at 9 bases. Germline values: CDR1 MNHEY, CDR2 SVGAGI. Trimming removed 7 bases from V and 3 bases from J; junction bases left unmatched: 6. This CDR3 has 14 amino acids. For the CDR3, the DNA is TGTGCCAGCACTCCGTGGACAGGGGACACTGAAGCTTTCTTT. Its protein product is CASTPWTGDTEAFF.

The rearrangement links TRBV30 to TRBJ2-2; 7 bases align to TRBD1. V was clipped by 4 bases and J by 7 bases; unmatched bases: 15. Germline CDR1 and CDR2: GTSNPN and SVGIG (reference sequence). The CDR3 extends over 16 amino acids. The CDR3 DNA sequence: TGTGCCTGGACACAAAACAGGGGTTCTATTCACGGGGAGCTGTTTTTT. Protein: CAWTQNRGSIHGELFF.

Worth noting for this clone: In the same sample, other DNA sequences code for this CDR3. The CDR3 reads CASSPGQGGYEQYF. The CDR3 bases are TGTGCCAGCAGCCCCGGACAGGGGGGCTACGAGCAGTACTTC. The chain is built from TRBV11-3 and TRBJ2-7, with 10 bases that match TRBD1. In germline, CDR1 is SGHNT, CDR2 YENEEA. The CDR3 extends over 14 amino acids. V gave up 5 bases and J gave up 3 bases; unmatched junction bases: 4. Full variable domain (remainder filled in from reference TRBV11-3 and TRBJ2-7): EAGVVQSPRYKIIEKKQPVAFWCNPISGHNTLYWYLQNLGQGPELLIRYENEEAVDDSQLPKDRFSAERLKGVDSTLKIQPAELGDSAVYLCASSPGQGGYEQYFGPGTRLTVT.

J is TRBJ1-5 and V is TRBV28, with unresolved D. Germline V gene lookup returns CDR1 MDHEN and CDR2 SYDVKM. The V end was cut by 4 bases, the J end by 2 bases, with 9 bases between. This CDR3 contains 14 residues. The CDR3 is CASSSSLGNQPQHF. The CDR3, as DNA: TGTGCCAGCAGTTCTTCCCTAGGCAATCAGCCCCAGCATTTT.

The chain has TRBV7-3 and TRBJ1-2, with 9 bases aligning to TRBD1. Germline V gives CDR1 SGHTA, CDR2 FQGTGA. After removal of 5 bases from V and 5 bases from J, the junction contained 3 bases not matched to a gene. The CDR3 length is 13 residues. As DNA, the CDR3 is TGTGCCAGCAGCCAAGGGACAGGGTATGGCTACACCTTC. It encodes CASSQGTGYGYTF.

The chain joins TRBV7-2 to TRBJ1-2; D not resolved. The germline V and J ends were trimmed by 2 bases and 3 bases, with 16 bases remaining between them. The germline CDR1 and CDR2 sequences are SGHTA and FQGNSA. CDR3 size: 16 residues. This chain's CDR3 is CASSLRPKAEDYGYTF. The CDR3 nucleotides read TGTGCCAGCAGCTTAAGGCCCAAGGCAGAGGACTATGGCTACACCTTC.

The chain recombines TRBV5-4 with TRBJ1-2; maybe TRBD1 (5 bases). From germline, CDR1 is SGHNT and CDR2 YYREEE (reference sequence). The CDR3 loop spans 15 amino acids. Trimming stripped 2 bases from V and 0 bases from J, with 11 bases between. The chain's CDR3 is CASSFSGVTNYGYTF. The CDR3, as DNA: TGTGCCAGCAGCTTCTCGGGGGTAACTAACTATGGCTACACCTTC.

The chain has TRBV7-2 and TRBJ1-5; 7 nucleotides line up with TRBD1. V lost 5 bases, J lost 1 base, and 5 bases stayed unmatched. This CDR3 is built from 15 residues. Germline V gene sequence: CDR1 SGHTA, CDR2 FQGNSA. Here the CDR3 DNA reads TGTGCCAGCAGCCTAAGACAGGGCAGCAATCAGCCCCAGCATTTT. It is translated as CASSLRQGSNQPQHF.

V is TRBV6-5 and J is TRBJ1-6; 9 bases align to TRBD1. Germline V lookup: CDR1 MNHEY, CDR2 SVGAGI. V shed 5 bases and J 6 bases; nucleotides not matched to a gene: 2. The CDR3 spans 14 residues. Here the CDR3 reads CASSRDRVNSPLHF. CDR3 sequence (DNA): TGTGCCAGCAGTAGGGACAGGGTTAATTCACCCCTCCACTTT.

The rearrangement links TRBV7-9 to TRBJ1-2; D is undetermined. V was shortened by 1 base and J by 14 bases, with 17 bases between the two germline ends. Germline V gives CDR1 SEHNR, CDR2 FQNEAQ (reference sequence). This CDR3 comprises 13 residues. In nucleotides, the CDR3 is TGTGCCAGCAGCTTAGACAGAACCCCTATTGAAACCTTC. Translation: CASSLDRTPIETF.

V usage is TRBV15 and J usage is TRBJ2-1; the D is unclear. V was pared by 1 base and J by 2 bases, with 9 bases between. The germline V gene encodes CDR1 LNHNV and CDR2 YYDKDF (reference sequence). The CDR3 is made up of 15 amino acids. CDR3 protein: CATSRGEAPYNEQFF. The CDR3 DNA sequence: TGTGCCACCAGCAGAGGTGAAGCCCCCTACAATGAGCAGTTCTTC.

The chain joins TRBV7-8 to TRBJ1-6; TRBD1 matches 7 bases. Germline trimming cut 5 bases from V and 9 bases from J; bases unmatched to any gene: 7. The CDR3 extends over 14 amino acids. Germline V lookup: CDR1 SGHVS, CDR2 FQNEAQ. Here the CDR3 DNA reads TGTGCCAGCAGCCCAGGGACAGTTTCTTCACCCCTCCACTTT. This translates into CASSPGTVSSPLHF. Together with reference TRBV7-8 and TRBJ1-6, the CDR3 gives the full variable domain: GAGVSQSPRYKVAKRGQDVALRCDPISGHVSLFWYQQALGQGPEFLTYFQNEAQLDKSGLPSDRFFAERPEGSVSTLKIQRTQQEDSAVYLCASSPGTVSSPLHFGNGTRLTVT.